The T cell receptor (beta chain) under discussion was sequenced for a study of blood T cell repertoires in COVID-19. Turning to the study itself: COVID-19 samples collected from the United States, Italy and Spain covered acute and convalescent phases. Sources were T cells, B-cell-depleted T cells, or PBMCs; the material itself was cDNA or gDNA.

Germline V gene sequence: CDR1 MNHEY, CDR2 SMNVEV (reference sequence). Trimming stripped 3 bases from V and 1 base from J, with 13 bases between. CDR3 length: 15 amino acids. As originally analysed: The assay estimated nucleated cells by amplifying reference gene primers. Some clones are missing from TCRdb's copy, which holds only in-frame ones; the method was immunoSEQ multiplex PCR. V and J calls and clone size are given by that table; D and trimming were obtained from the DNA. The table has over 200,000 clones, over 65% seen once. This clone was seen a handful of times. The specimen was peripheral blood. The sequence was collected from a woman of 80 years or more with acute or convalescent COVID-19. The chain uses TRBV27 and TRBJ2-7, with a tentative D call TRBD1 (6 bases). The DNA of the CDR3 is TGTGCCAGCAGTTTCGGTCAGGGGCCGTCCTACGAGCAGTACTTC. Protein product: CASSFGQGPSYEQYF.